The rows below give T cell receptor beta chains drawn from one sample of a study of T cell responses to AZD1222 COVID-19 vaccine. Repertoires were generated with immunoSEQ multiplex PCR, while TCRdb's copy carries only in-frame clones and drops some. Of around 200,000 clones in the sample, 88% were seen once. This material consisted of peripheral blood, taken on day 0 of AZD1222 vaccination. The receptors were gathered from an adult in good health. Each CDR3 is given with its conserved first and last residue. D genes are given only for firm matches. Clone size appears in some rows only: once, few, many, or a class for an expanded clone.

D: .; J: TRBJ1-6; size: .; V: TRBV21-1; DNA: TGTGCCAGCAGCAAAGTGTGGGTAATCAGCCATGGTTCACCCCTCCACTTT; CDR3: CASSKVWVISHGSPLHF
D: .; J: TRBJ1-2; size: .; V: TRBV10-2; DNA: TGCGCCAGCAGAAAGGACAGCTATGGCTACACCTTC; CDR3: CASRKDSYGYTF
D: .; J: TRBJ2-3; size: .; V: TRBV5-1; DNA: TGCGCCAGCAGCTTTTACTCCCGTCCGAGGGTAGATACGCAGTATTTT; CDR3: CASSFYSRPRVDTQYF
D: .; J: TRBJ2-3; size: .; V: TRBV6-5; DNA: TGTGCCAGCGGGAGCAGGGGCACAGATACGCAGTATTTT; CDR3: CASGSRGTDTQYF
D: .; J: TRBJ1-5; size: .; V: TRBV7-8; DNA: TGTGCCAGCAGCTTCCCCCTGGGGGGGAGGGGTGGCAATCAGCCCCAGCATTTT; CDR3: CASSFPLGGRGGNQPQHF
D: .; J: TRBJ1-6; size: .; V: TRBV7-3; DNA: TGTGCCAGCAGACCCGACGGGCGGATCCCCGAAGATTCACCCCTCCACTTT; CDR3: CASRPDGRIPEDSPLHF
D: .; J: TRBJ2-2; size: once; V: TRBV2; DNA: TGTGCCAGCAGGACAGACAGGTCGGGCACCGGGGAGCTGTTTTTT; CDR3: CASRTDRSGTGELFF
D: .; J: TRBJ1-1; size: .; V: TRBV4-2; DNA: TGTGCCAGCAGCCAAGGCGCAGCGAACACTGAAGCTTTCTTT; CDR3: CASSQGAANTEAFF
D: .; J: TRBJ1-1; size: .; V: TRBV10-3; DNA: TGTGCCATCAGTGAGCCAACCATCTCAAGGCACACTGAAGCTTTCTTT; CDR3: CAISEPTISRHTEAFF
D: .; J: TRBJ1-6; size: .; V: TRBV4-1; DNA: TGCGCCAGCAGCCTCGATGAGAGGGATTCACCCCTCCACTTT; CDR3: CASSLDERDSPLHF
D: .; J: TRBJ1-1; size: once; V: TRBV6-2/TRBV6-3; DNA: TGTGCCAGCAGTCCAACAGGGAACGGCGCTGAAGCTTTCTTT; CDR3: CASSPTGNGAEAFF
D: TRBD1; J: TRBJ1-2; size: .; V: TRBV7-9; DNA: TGTGCCAGCAGCAAGGGACAGGCCGGAAGACTCCGGGACTATGGCTACACCTTC; CDR3: CASSKGQAGRLRDYGYTF
D: TRBD1; J: TRBJ2-5; size: .; V: TRBV9; DNA: TGTGCCAGCAGCGCCGGACAGGGGCCAGAGACCCAGTACTTC; CDR3: CASSAGQGPETQYF
D: .; J: TRBJ2-5; size: .; V: TRBV27; DNA: TGTGCCAGCAGTGGGGCCCGGGCGAAATGGCAAGAGACCCAGTACTTC; CDR3: CASSGARAKWQETQYF
D: TRBD2; J: TRBJ2-2; size: few; V: TRBV7-2; DNA: TGTGCCAGCAGCTTGGGGACTAGCCGCACCGGGGAGCTGTTTTTT; CDR3: CASSLGTSRTGELFF
D: .; J: TRBJ1-1; size: .; V: TRBV30; DNA: TGTGCCTGGAGTGCCCCCCGGACCGCCCCCAGCACTGAAGCTTTCTTT; CDR3: CAWSAPRTAPSTEAFF
D: .; J: TRBJ2-7; size: .; V: TRBV5-4; DNA: TGTGCCAGCAGACGGGCTGGTTCTTCTTTCCCCTACGAGCAGTACTTC; CDR3: CASRRAGSSFPYEQYF
D: .; J: TRBJ1-4; size: .; V: TRBV5-6; DNA: TGTGCCAGCAGCTTTATTTCAACTAATGAAAAACTGTTTTTT; CDR3: CASSFISTNEKLFF
D: .; J: TRBJ2-7; size: .; V: TRBV28; DNA: TGTGCCAGCAGCCGATCCTACGAGCAGTACTTC; CDR3: CASSRSYEQYF
D: .; J: TRBJ2-2; size: .; V: TRBV29-1; DNA: TGCAGCGTTGAACCCCGTACCGGGGAGCTGTTTTTT; CDR3: CSVEPRTGELFF
D: .; J: TRBJ2-7; size: .; V: TRBV4-1; DNA: TGCGCCAGCAGCCCCGTGTTCGCCCGCCGGGAGCAGTACTTC; CDR3: CASSPVFARREQYF